The source of this TCR beta chain is a study of cytomegalovirus exposure and HLA in healthy donors. As for the study in general: A later analysis reported the same platform for the roughly 120 validation repertoires and the 500 to 700 first-cohort repertoires.

For this clone: Its antigen is unknown.

TCRdb keeps only in-frame clones here, not all; method: immunoSEQ multiplex PCR. In the table there are 82,000 or so clones, 85% to 95% of which are singletons. The study's findings and limits: Among TCR sequences, most were rare, though some public TCRs appeared in many donors. A classifier reportedly called cytomegalovirus status with high sensitivity and specificity.

Per germline, CDR1 MGHRA and CDR2 YSYEKL. V was cut by 0 bases and J by 4 bases, with 9 bases left in between. The CDR3 consists of 15 residues. The receptor's source is a woman aged 18-29 years in good health and CMV-seronegative. This sequence joins TRBV4-1 and TRBJ2-2; no clear D. Sequenced: PBMCs. This CDR3 is CASSQDILPTGELFF. The CDR3 DNA reads TGCGCCAGCAGCCAAGATATCCTCCCCACCGGGGAGCTGTTTTTT.